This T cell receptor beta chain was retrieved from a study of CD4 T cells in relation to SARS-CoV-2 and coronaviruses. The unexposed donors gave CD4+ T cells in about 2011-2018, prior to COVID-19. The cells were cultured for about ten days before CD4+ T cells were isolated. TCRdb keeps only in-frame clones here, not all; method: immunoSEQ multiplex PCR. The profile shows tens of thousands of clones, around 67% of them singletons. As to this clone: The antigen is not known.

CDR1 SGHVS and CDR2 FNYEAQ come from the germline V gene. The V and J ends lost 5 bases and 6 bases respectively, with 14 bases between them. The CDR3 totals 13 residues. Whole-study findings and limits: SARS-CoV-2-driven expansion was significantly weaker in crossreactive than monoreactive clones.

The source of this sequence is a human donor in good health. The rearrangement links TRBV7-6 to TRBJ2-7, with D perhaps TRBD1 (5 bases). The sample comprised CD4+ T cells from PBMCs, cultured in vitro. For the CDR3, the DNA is TGTGCCAGCAGCCAAGCTGGACATTCCGAGCAGTACTTC. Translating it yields CASSQAGHSEQYF. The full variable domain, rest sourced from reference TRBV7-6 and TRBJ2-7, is GAGVSQSPRYKVTKRGQDVALRCDPISGHVSLYWYRQALGQGPEFLTYFNYEAQQDKSGLPNDRFSAERPEGSISTLTIQRTEQRDSAMYRCASSQAGHSEQYFGPGTRLTVT.